This TCR beta chain is from a study of blood T cell repertoires in COVID-19. This CDR3 contains 12 residues. Germline trimming cut 5 bases from V and 4 bases from J; bases unmatched to any gene: 0. Germline-derived CDR1 and CDR2 are SGHRS and YFSETQ. TCRdb's table, derived via immunoSEQ multiplex PCR, lists solely in-frame clones and lacks some. The table lists over 250,000 clones, approximately 90% of them singletons. The sequenced sample was peripheral blood. The genes are TRBV5-1 and TRBJ2-5, with TRBD2 matching 9 bases. This TCR derives from a woman aged 40 to 50 who had recovered from COVID-19. The CDR3 here is CASRREGETQYF. For the CDR3, the DNA is TGCGCCAGCAGGCGGGAGGGAGAGACCCAGTACTTC.